The T cell receptor (beta chain) under discussion was sequenced for a study of PD-1 blockade in classical Hodgkin lymphoma. On the study more broadly: Intravenous infusions of nivolumab 3 mg/kg reached patients every 2 weeks. Study outcomes and limitations: CD4+ but not CD8+ TCR diversity rose significantly by C4D1. After ASCT, patients who started nivolumab under 1 year later were excluded. Healthy donors reportedly exceeded newly diagnosed patients in baseline TCR diversity.

A word on this clone: No antigen is known for it.

Produced via immunoSEQ multiplex PCR; TCRdb's table is partial and in-frame only. The sample records approximately 80,000 clones, around 90% being singletons. The CDR3 has 15 amino acids. V gave up 6 bases and J gave up 0 bases; unmatched junction bases: 2. Germline CDR1 MNHEY, CDR2 SVGAGI. All patients relapsed after autologous stem cell transplantation, and brentuximab vedotin exposure varied. The sequence was obtained from a human donor with classical Hodgkin lymphoma. V gene TRBV6-5 combines with J gene TRBJ2-3; the match to TRBD2 covers 11 bases. Material: peripheral blood mononuclear cells (PBMCs), obtained at baseline. The CDR3: CASRLAGASTDTQYF. In nucleotides, the CDR3 is TGTGCCAGCAGACTAGCGGGAGCCAGCACAGATACGCAGTATTTT.